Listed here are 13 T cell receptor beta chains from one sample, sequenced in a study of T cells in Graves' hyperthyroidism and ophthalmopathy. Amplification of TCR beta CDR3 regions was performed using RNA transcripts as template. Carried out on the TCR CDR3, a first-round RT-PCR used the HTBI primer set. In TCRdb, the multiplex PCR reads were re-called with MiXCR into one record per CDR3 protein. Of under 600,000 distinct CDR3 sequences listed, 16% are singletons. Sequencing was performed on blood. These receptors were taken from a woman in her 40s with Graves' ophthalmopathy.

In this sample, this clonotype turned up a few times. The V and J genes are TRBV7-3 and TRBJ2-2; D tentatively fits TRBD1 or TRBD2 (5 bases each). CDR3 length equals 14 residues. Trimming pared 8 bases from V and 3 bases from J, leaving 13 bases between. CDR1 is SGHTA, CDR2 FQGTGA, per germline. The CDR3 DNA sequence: TGTGCCAGCGGGGTTTTGGGGGACACCGGGGAGCTGTTTTTT. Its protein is CASGVLGDTGELFF. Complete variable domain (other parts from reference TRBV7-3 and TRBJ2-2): GAGVSQTPSNKVTEKGKYVELRCDPISGHTALYWYRQSLGQGPEFLIYFQGTGAADDSGLPNDRFFAVRPEGSVSTLKIQRTERGDSAVYLCASGVLGDTGELFFGEGSRLTVL.

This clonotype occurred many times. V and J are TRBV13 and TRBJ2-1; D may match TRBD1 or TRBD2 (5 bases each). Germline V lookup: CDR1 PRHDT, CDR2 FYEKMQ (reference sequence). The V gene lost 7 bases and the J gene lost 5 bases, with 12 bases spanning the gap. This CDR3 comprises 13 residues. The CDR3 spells CASNPVGDNEQFF. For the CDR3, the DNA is TGTGCCAGCAACCCCGTGGGGGACAATGAGCAGTTCTTC.

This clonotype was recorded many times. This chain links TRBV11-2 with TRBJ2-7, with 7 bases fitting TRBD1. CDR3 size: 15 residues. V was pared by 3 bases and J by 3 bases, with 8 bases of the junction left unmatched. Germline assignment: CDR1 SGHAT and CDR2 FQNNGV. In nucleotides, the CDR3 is TGTGCCAGCAGCTTTTCACAGGGGATGCTCTACGAGCAGTACTTC. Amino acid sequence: CASSFSQGMLYEQYF.

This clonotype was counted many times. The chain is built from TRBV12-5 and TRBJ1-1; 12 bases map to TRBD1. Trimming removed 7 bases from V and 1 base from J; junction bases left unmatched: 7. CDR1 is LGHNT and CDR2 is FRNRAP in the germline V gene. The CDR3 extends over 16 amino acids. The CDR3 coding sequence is TGTGCTAGTGAGCTAGCGGGACAGGGGGCGAACACTGAAGCTTTCTTT. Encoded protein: CASELAGQGANTEAFF. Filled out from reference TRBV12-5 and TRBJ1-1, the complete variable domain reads DARVTQTPRHKVTEMGQEVTMRCQPILGHNTVFWYRQTMMQGLELLAYFRNRAPLDDSGMPKDRFSAEMPDATLATLKIQPSEPRDSAVYFCASELAGQGANTEAFFGQGTRLTVV.

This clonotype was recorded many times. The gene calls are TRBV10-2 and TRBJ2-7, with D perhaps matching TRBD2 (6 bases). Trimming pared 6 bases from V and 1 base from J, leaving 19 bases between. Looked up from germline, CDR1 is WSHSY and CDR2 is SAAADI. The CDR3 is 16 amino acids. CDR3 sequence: CASRPTGTRSSYEQYF. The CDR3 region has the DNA TGCGCCAGCAGGCCGACCGGGACTCGCTCATCCTACGAGCAGTACTTC.

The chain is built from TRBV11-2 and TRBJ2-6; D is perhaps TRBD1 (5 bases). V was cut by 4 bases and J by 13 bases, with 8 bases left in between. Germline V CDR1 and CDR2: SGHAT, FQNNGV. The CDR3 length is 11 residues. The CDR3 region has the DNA TGTGCCAGCAGCTCCCACAGGGTCCTGACTTTC. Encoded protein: CASSSHRVLTF.

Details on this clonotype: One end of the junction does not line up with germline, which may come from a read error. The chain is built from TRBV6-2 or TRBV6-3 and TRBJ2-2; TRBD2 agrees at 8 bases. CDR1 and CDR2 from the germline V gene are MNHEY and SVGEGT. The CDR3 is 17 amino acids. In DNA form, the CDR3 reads TGTGCCATCAGTGCGGGGGCAGCGGGAGCGAACACCGGGGAGCTGTTTTTT. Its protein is CAISAGAAGANTGELFF.

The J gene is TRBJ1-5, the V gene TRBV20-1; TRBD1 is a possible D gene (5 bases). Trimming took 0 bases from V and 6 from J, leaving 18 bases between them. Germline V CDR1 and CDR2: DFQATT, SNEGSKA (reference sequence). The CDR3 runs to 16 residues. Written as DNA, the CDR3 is TGCAGTGCTAGAGACCCCGGTGGGGGGTTAAGTCAGCCCCAGCATTTT. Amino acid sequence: CSARDPGGGLSQPQHF.

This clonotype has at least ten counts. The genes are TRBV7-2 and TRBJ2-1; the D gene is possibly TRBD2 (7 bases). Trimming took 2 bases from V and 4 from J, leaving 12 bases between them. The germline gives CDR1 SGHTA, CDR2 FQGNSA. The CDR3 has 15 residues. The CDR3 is CASSLKAGAYNEQFF. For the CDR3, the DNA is TGTGCCAGCAGCTTAAAGGCGGGGGCGTACAATGAGCAGTTCTTC.

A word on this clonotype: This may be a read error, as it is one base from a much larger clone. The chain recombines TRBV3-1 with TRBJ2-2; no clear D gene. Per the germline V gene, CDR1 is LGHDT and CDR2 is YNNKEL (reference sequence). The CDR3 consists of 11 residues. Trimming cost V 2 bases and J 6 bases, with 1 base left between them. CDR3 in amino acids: CASSQSGELFF. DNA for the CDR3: TGTGCCAGCAGCCAATCCGGGGAGCTGTTTTTT. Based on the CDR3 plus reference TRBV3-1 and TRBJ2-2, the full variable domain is DTAVSQTPKYLVTQMGNDKSIKCEQNLGHDTMYWYKQDSKKFLKIMFSYNNKELIINETVPNRFSPKSPDKAHLNLHINSLELGDSAVYFCASSQSGELFFGEGSRLTVL.

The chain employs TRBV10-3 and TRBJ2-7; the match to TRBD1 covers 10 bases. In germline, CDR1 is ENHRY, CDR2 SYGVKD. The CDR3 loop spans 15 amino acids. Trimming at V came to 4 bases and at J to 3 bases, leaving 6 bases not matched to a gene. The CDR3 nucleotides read TGTGCCATCAGTGGGACCGGGACAGGGGTCTACGAGCAGTACTTC. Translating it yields CAISGTGTGVYEQYF.

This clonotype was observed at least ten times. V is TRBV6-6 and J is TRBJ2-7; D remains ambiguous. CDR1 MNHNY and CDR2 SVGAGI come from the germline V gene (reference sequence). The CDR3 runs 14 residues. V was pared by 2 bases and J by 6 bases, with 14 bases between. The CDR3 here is CASSYEGNSREQYF. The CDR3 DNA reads TGTGCCAGCAGTTACGAAGGTAATTCGCGCGAGCAGTACTTC.

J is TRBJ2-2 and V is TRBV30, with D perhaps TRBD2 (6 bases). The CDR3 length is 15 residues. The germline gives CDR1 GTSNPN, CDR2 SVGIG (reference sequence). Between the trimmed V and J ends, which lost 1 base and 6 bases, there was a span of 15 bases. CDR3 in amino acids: CAWSDPGTRAGELFF. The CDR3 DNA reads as TGTGCCTGGAGTGATCCCGGGACTCGCGCCGGGGAGCTGTTTTTT.